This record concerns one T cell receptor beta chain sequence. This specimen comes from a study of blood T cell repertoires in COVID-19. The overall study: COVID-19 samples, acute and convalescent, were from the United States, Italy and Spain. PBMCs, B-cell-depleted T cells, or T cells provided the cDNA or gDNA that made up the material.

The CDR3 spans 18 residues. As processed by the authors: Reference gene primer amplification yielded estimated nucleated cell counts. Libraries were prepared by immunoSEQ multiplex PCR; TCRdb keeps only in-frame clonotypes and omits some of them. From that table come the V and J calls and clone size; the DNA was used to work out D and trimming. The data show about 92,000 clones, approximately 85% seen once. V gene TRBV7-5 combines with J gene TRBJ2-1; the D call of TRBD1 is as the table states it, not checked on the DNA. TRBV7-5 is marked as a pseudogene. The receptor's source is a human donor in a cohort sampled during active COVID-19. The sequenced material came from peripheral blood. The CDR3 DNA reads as TGTGTCAGAAGCTTAGGGATCGACAGGGGGGGGATTTACAATGAGCAGTTCTTC. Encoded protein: CVRSLGIDRGGIYNEQFF.